What follows are 17 T cell receptor beta chains derived from one specimen sequenced in a study of T-cell memory formation after mild COVID-19. TCRdb used MiXCR to reprocess the 5' RACE reads, holding one entry per CDR3 protein. The table records about 130,000 distinct CDR3 sequences, about 6% of them present only once. Sequenced: PBMCs or a T cell subset sorted from them (not recorded which). These receptors were collected from an adult woman who had mild COVID-19 (a few samples of this study predate the infection). Cell type and time point are not known.

V and J are TRBV7-9 and TRBJ1-5; 8 positions match TRBD1. J gave up 0 bases and V 4 bases, and 11 bases lay outside the gene matches. The CDR3 spans 18 residues. Germline values: CDR1 SEHNR, CDR2 FQNEAQ (reference sequence). As DNA, the CDR3 is TGTGCCAGCAGCTCGATAGGACAGGGCTTACATAGCAATCAGCCCCAGCATTTT. Translated, it gives CASSSIGQGLHSNQPQHF.

The rearrangement joins TRBV5-6 to TRBJ1-5; tentative D call: TRBD1 (6 bases). Germline loops: CDR1 SGHDT, CDR2 YYEEEE. V was clipped by 0 bases and J by 6 bases, with 19 bases between them. The length of the CDR3 is 17 residues. The CDR3 spells CASSLGQGTNFAQPQHF. The CDR3 DNA is TGTGCCAGCAGCTTGGGGCAGGGGACAAATTTCGCTCAGCCCCAGCATTTT.

The chain combines TRBV7-9 with TRBJ2-2; 9 bases map to TRBD1. The V gene end was trimmed by 4 bases and the J gene end by 5 bases; junction bases not matched to a gene: 2. Germline loops: CDR1 SEHNR, CDR2 FQNEAQ (reference sequence). The CDR3 loop spans 14 amino acids. CDR3: CASSSGTGTGELFF. The DNA for the CDR3 is TGTGCCAGCAGCTCGGGGACAGGGACCGGGGAGCTGTTTTTT.

This clonotype was seen at least ten times. J is TRBJ1-5 and V is TRBV6-5; D is ambiguous. The CDR3 length is 15 residues. Germline V gene lookup returns CDR1 MNHEY and CDR2 SVGAGI. Trimming cost V 6 bases and J 2 bases, with 14 bases left between them. The chain's CDR3 is CASRVTEEGNQPQHF. The CDR3 DNA reads as TGTGCCAGCAGGGTAACAGAGGAGGGCAATCAGCCCCAGCATTTT.

At least ten counts were recorded for this clonotype. V gene TRBV5-1 combines with J gene TRBJ1-1, with D perhaps TRBD1 (5 bases). The CDR3 is 17 amino acids. V lost 2 bases and J lost 1, with 18 bases in between. Per the germline V gene, CDR1 is SGHRS and CDR2 is YFSETQ. The CDR3 loop reads CASSFRVGATSNTEAFF. Here the CDR3 DNA reads TGCGCCAGCAGCTTTCGAGTTGGGGCGACGTCGAACACTGAAGCTTTCTTT.

This clonotype was recorded many times. The V and J genes are TRBV7-8 and TRBJ2-5, with 7 positions matching TRBD1. The CDR3 spans 15 residues. V was pared by 3 bases and J by 4 bases, with 8 bases of the junction left unmatched. Germline assignment: CDR1 SGHVS and CDR2 FQNEAQ. Written as DNA, the CDR3 is TGTGCCAGCAGCTTTACAGGGGTTACCAGAGAGACCCAGTACTTC. This sequence encodes CASSFTGVTRETQYF.

The chain links TRBV18 to TRBJ2-1; 7 bases are a match to TRBD2. Germline V gives CDR1 KGHSH, CDR2 LQKENI. Trimming took 2 bases from V and 5 from J; bases not matched to a gene: 9. The CDR3 has 16 residues. The CDR3 spells CASSPSWGGTNNEQFF. The CDR3 DNA reads as TGTGCCAGCTCACCAAGTTGGGGGGGGACCAACAATGAGCAGTTCTTC.

The gene calls are TRBV5-1 and TRBJ1-3, with 9 bases aligning to TRBD1. CDR1 is SGHRS and CDR2 is YFSETQ in the germline V gene. V shed 2 bases, J shed 7 bases, and the junction held 7 bases outside the gene matches. This CDR3 has 15 residues. The CDR3 sequence: CASSFKDRGTNTIYF. CDR3 sequence (DNA): TGCGCCAGCAGCTTTAAGGACAGGGGAACGAACACCATATATTTT.

This clonotype has at least ten counts. This chain links TRBV5-1 with TRBJ2-6; D is unclear. V lost 0 bases and J lost 0, with 4 bases in between. The CDR3 extends over 15 amino acids. CDR1 is SGHRS, CDR2 YFSETQ, per germline. CDR3 in amino acids: CASSLVVSGANVLTF. As DNA, the CDR3 is TGCGCCAGCAGCTTGGTGGTCTCTGGGGCCAACGTCCTGACTTTC. Based on the CDR3 plus reference TRBV5-1 and TRBJ2-6, the full variable domain is KAGVTQTPRYLIKTRGQQVTLSCSPISGHRSVSWYQQTPGQGLQFLFEYFSETQRNKGNFPGRFSGRQFSNSRSEMNVSTLELGDSALYLCASSLVVSGANVLTFGAGSRLTVL.

This clonotype has a count of ten or more. The chain uses TRBV7-6 and TRBJ2-7; D possibly matches TRBD1 or TRBD2 (5 bases each). The CDR3 length is 15 residues. Trimming took 4 bases from V and 2 from J, leaving 15 bases between them. Per the germline V gene, CDR1 is SGHVS and CDR2 is FNYEAQ. CDR3 in DNA: TGTGCCAGCAGCTACGCCGGGACCTCCACCTACGAGCAGTACTTC. It yields the protein CASSYAGTSTYEQYF.

This clonotype was observed at least ten times. The chain couples TRBV27 to TRBJ1-6; tentative D call: TRBD1 (5 bases). Per the germline V gene, CDR1 is MNHEY and CDR2 is SMNVEV (reference sequence). The ends were cut back, 3 bases at V and 10 bases at J, with 7 bases in the middle. This CDR3 has 12 amino acids. CDR3 in DNA: TGTGCCAGCAGTTTTTGGGGCTCACCCCTCCACTTT. It specifies CASSFWGSPLHF.

This clonotype came up many times. The V and J genes are TRBV27 and TRBJ1-2; 7 nucleotides match TRBD1. The CDR3 has 13 residues. V was clipped by 6 bases and J by 7 bases; unmatched bases: 8. Germline values: CDR1 MNHEY, CDR2 SMNVEV (reference sequence). The DNA of the CDR3 is TGTGCCAGCAGCTCAGGGACAGTCGGTGGCTACACCTTC. This codes for CASSSGTVGGYTF.

This clonotype was counted a single time. This chain joins TRBV29-1 and TRBJ2-7, with 7 positions matching TRBD1. This CDR3 spans 12 amino acids. V lost 7 bases to trimming and J lost 2 bases; unmatched junction nucleotides: 5. Germline-derived CDR1 and CDR2 are SQVTM and ANQGSEA. CDR3 sequence reads: CSAGQNPYEQYF. In nucleotides, the CDR3 is TGCAGCGCGGGACAGAACCCCTACGAGCAGTACTTC.

The chain joins TRBV12-3 or TRBV12-4 to TRBJ2-3, with 13 nucleotides matching TRBD2. Losses at the gene ends were 6 bases for V and 4 bases for J; bases not matched to a gene: 4. The CDR3 is 15 residues long. The CDR3 DNA reads TGTGCCAGCAGGCGGACTAGCGGGAGCGCAGATACGCAGTATTTT. It yields the protein CASRRTSGSADTQYF.

This clonotype occurred many times. V and J are TRBV7-8 and TRBJ2-3, with TRBD1 matching over 7 bases. The CDR3 runs to 17 residues. Germline values: CDR1 SGHVS, CDR2 FQNEAQ. The V gene end was trimmed by 5 bases and the J gene end by 2 bases; junction bases not matched to a gene: 13. The CDR3 coding sequence is TGTGCCAGCAGCCTAGGGGACAGTACCCCTCTCACAGATACGCAGTATTTT. This codes for CASSLGDSTPLTDTQYF.

This clonotype was recorded a few times. The chain combines TRBV12-3 or TRBV12-4 with TRBJ2-1, with D perhaps matching TRBD2 (5 bases). This CDR3 is built from 12 residues. Between the trimmed V and J ends, which lost 1 base and 9 bases, there was a span of 7 bases. In DNA form, the CDR3 reads TGTGCCAGCAGTTTAGTGCTAGCTGAGCAGTTCTTC. Translated: CASSLVLAEQFF.

This clonotype came up many times. This chain links TRBV20-1 with TRBJ2-2; no firm D call. The CDR3 contains 14 residues. Germline CDR1 is DFQATT and CDR2 is SNEGSKA (reference sequence). V lost 6 bases and J 2 bases, leaving 13 bases between the germline ends. The CDR3, as DNA: TGCAGTGCCGCCGACAAGCGTAACACCGGGGAGCTGTTTTTT. It is translated as CSAADKRNTGELFF.